Below, 13 T cell receptor beta chains from the same sample are listed, as sequenced in a study of cytomegalovirus exposure and HLA in healthy donors. PCR employed 60 Vbeta and 13 Jbeta primers. The data were produced by immunoSEQ multiplex PCR, yet TCRdb's version contains in-frame clones alone and is incomplete. The repertoire holds 250,000 to 350,000 clones, with over 85% as singletons. The sequenced sample was PBMCs. These receptors were taken from a woman between 18 and 29 years old in good health and CMV-seronegative.

This clone was picked up one time. The genes are TRBV9 and TRBJ2-7; TRBD1 matches at 10 bases. The CDR3 length is 14 residues. J lost 2 bases, V lost 2 bases, and 1 base had no gene match. Per the germline V gene, CDR1 is SGDLS and CDR2 is YYNGEE. CDR3: CASSVTGGAYEQYF. DNA of the CDR3: TGTGCCAGCAGCGTGACAGGGGGCGCCTACGAGCAGTACTTC.

This chain links TRBV13 with TRBJ2-7; 10 bases line up with TRBD1. This CDR3 has 14 residues. The V gene end was trimmed by 5 bases and the J gene end by 6 bases; junction bases not matched to a gene: 7. The germline V gene has CDR1 PRHDT and CDR2 FYEKMQ (reference sequence). The CDR3 here is CASSARDRGSEQYF. The CDR3 DNA follows: TGTGCCAGCAGCGCCCGGGACAGGGGAAGCGAGCAGTACTTC.

The chain has TRBV5-1 and TRBJ1-3; D is unclear. CDR1 and CDR2 (germline): SGHRS, YFSETQ. The CDR3 is 16 amino acids. Trimming stripped 4 bases from V and 0 bases from J, with 14 bases between. This chain's CDR3 is CASSPAPQSSGNTIYF. The CDR3 nucleotides read TGCGCCAGCAGCCCTGCCCCACAGAGCTCTGGAAACACCATATATTTT.

The chain is built from TRBV27 and TRBJ2-3; D is unresolved. With 0 bases removed from V and 3 bases from J, the gap between germline ends came to 4 bases. In germline, CDR1 is MNHEY, CDR2 SMNVEV (reference sequence). The CDR3 spans 13 residues. The CDR3 DNA is TGTGCCAGCAGTTTATCGAGAACAGATACGCAGTATTTT. It is translated as CASSLSRTDTQYF.

This clone was found once. An end of the junction differs from the germline gene, which may be a read error. The V gene is TRBV7-9, the J gene TRBJ2-7; 8 positions match TRBD2. Germline V gives CDR1 SEHNR, CDR2 FQNEAQ (reference sequence). The CDR3 runs 15 residues. DNA for the CDR3: TGTTCCAGCAGCTTAGACGGGGGGGTCTCCTACGAGCAGTACTTC. Translation: CSSSLDGGVSYEQYF.

V gene TRBV7-8 combines with J gene TRBJ1-1, with 7 bases aligning to TRBD1. CDR1 and CDR2 (germline): SGHVS, FQNEAQ. Trimming at V came to 5 bases and at J to 3 bases, leaving 6 bases not matched to a gene. This CDR3 region has 14 residues. CDR3 DNA: TGTGCCAGCAGCCTAGGGGACAGTTACACTGAAGCTTTCTTT. Amino acids: CASSLGDSYTEAFF.

V is TRBV5-6 and J is TRBJ1-1, with D unclear. The CDR3 contains 13 residues. V dropped 2 bases and J dropped 1 base, with 6 bases sitting between them. The V gene's germline CDR1 is SGHDT and CDR2 YYEEEE. The CDR3 reads CASSFGENTEAFF. In DNA form, the CDR3 reads TGTGCCAGCAGCTTTGGAGAGAACACTGAAGCTTTCTTT.

The chain uses TRBV27 and TRBJ2-5; TRBD1 agrees at 9 bases. The J call could be wrong; TRBJ2-7 is a better fit for the DNA end. The CDR3 covers 15 residues. The germline V gene encodes CDR1 MNHEY and CDR2 SMNVEV (reference sequence). The CDR3 region is CASRPSGQGSYEQYF. The CDR3, as DNA: TGTGCCAGCAGACCTTCGGGACAGGGCTCCTACGAGCAGTACTTC.

In its sample, this clone was seen a few times. The V gene is TRBV29-1, the J gene TRBJ2-7; D not resolved. The V and J ends lost 3 bases and 3 bases respectively, with 6 bases between them. The CDR3 is made up of 11 amino acids. Germline values: CDR1 SQVTM, CDR2 ANQGSEA. As DNA, the CDR3 is TGCAGCGTTGAGGAGCACTACGAGCAGTACTTC. Protein product: CSVEEHYEQYF.

This clone was detected only once. The chain uses TRBV5-6 and TRBJ2-3; 14 nucleotides match TRBD2. V shed 2 bases, J shed 5 bases, and the junction held 10 bases outside the gene matches. The CDR3 has 18 amino acids. CDR1 SGHDT and CDR2 YYEEEE come from the germline V gene. CDR3 coding DNA: TGTGCCAGCAGCTTTGGAATTGGACTAGCGGGGGGCATAGATACGCAGTATTTT. Translation: CASSFGIGLAGGIDTQYF.

V and J are TRBV4-1 and TRBJ2-6, with 7 bases matching TRBD2. Losses at the gene ends were 2 bases for V and 1 base for J; bases not matched to a gene: 8. CDR3 length equals 18 residues. The germline V gene encodes CDR1 MGHRA and CDR2 YSYEKL. The CDR3 sequence is CASSQRSEAGSGANVLTF. The CDR3 DNA reads TGCGCCAGCAGCCAAAGGAGTGAAGCGGGGTCTGGGGCCAACGTCCTGACTTTC.

V gene TRBV5-5 combines with J gene TRBJ1-3; possible D gene TRBD1, 6 bases. V gave up 2 bases and J gave up 0 bases, with 15 bases separating them. This CDR3 comprises 17 residues. Germline assignment: CDR1 SGHKS and CDR2 YYEKEE (reference sequence). CDR3 sequence (DNA): TGTGCCAGCAGCTTCGAGGGGGAGGGCTTCTCTGGAAACACCATATATTTT. Translated: CASSFEGEGFSGNTIYF.

This clone was seen a handful of times. This chain uses TRBV18 with TRBJ2-2; tentatively, D is TRBD2 (5 bases). Per the germline V gene, CDR1 is KGHSH and CDR2 is LQKENI. The CDR3 is 13 residues long. Between the trimmed V and J ends, which lost 2 bases and 4 bases, there was a span of 5 bases. CDR3: CASSPGSTGELFF. CDR3 sequence (DNA): TGTGCCAGCTCACCAGGGAGCACCGGGGAGCTGTTTTTT.